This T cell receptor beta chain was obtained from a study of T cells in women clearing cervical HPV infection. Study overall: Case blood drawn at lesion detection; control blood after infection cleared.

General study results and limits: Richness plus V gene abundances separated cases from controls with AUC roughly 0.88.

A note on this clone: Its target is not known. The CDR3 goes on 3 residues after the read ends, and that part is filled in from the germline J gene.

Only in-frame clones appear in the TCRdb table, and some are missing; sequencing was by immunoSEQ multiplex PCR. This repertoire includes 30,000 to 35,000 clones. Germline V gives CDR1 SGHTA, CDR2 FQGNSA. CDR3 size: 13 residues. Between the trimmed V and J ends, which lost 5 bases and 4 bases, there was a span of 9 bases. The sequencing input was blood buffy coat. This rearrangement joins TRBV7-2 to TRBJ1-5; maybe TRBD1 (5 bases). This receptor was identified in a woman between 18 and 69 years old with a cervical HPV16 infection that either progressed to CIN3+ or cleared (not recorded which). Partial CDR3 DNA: TGTGCCAGCAGCCGGGGGGGGAATCAGCCC. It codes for CASSRGGNQP. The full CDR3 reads CASSRGGNQPQHF.